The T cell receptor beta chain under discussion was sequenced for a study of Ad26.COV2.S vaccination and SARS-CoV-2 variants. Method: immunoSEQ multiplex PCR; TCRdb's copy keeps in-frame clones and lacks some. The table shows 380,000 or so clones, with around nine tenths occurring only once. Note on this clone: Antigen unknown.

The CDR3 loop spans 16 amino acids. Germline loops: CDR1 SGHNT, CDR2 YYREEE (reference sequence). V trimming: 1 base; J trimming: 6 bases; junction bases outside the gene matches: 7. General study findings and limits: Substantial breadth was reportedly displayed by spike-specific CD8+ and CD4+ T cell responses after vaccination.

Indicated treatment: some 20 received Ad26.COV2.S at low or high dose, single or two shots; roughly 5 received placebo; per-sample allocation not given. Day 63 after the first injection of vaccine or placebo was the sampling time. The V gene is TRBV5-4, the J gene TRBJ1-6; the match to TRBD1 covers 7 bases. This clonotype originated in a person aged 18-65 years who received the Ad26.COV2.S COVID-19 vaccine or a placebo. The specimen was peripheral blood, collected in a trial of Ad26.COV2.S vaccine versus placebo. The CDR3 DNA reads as TGTGCCAGCAGCTTGACAGGCAGGGGGGGTAATTCACCCCTCCACTTT. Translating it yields CASSLTGRGGNSPLHF.